The T cell receptor (beta chain) described here comes from a study of T cell responses to AZD1222 COVID-19 vaccine. The data were produced by immunoSEQ multiplex PCR, yet TCRdb's version contains in-frame clones alone and is incomplete. The sample has 65,000 to 80,000 clones; roughly nine tenths are singletons. General study results and limits: In the spike-specific TCR repertoire, nearly half reportedly target unmutated variant regions. White British donors predominated, females outnumbered males, and clonal diversity was possibly underestimated. Baseline testing showed seropositivity in only 6 or 7 AZD1222 recipients. Regions 160-218 and 743-854 dominated among vaccine-associated CD4 TCRs spanning spike.

Worth noting for this clone: Its antigen is currently unknown.

The sequenced sample was peripheral blood, obtained on day 0 of MenACWY control vaccination. The TCR comes from an adult in good health.

The CDR3 spells CASSSNGQPIFYGYTF. The CDR3 DNA reads TGTGCCAGCAGTTCAAACGGACAGCCTATTTTCTATGGCTACACCTTC. The J gene is TRBJ1-2, the V gene TRBV6-5; the D gene is possibly TRBD1 (6 bases). The CDR3 has 16 residues. Germline values: CDR1 MNHEY, CDR2 SVGAGI. The V gene lost 4 bases and the J gene lost 4 bases, with 19 bases spanning the gap.